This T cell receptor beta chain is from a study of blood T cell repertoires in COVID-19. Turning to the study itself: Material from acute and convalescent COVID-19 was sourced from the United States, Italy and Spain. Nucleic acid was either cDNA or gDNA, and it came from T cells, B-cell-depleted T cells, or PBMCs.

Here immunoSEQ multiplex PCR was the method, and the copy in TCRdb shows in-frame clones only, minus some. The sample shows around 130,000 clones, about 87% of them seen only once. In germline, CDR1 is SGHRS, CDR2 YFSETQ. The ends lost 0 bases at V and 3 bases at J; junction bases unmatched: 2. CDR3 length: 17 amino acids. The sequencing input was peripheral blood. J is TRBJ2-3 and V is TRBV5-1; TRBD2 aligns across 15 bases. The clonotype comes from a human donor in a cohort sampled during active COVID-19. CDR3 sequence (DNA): TGCGCCAGCAGCTTGGGGACTAGCGGGGGGGCTACAGATACGCAGTATTTT. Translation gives CASSLGTSGGATDTQYF.